Below, 22 T cell receptor beta chains from the same sample are listed, as sequenced in a study of T-cell memory formation after mild COVID-19. Via MiXCR, TCRdb re-called the 5' RACE reads, giving one row per CDR3 protein. Of roughly 340,000 distinct CDR3 sequences listed, 15% are singletons. Sequencing was performed on PBMCs or a T cell subset sorted from them (not recorded which). These receptors came from a man aged 18 to 29 who had mild COVID-19 (a few samples of this study predate the infection). Cell type and time point are not known.

This clonotype was counted between two and nine times. The V gene is TRBV18, the J gene TRBJ1-5; no clear D. The CDR3 spans 15 residues. From germline, CDR1 is KGHSH and CDR2 LQKENI. V was trimmed by 6 bases and J by 1 base, leaving 13 bases between them. CDR3 sequence: CASSQDFLSNQPQHF. The CDR3 DNA is TGTGCCAGCTCCCAGGACTTCCTCAGCAATCAGCCCCAGCATTTT.

The CDR3 reads CASSENGKTFF. As DNA, the CDR3 is TGTGCCAGCAGTGAGAACGGGAAGACTTTCTTT. The V call is TRBV6-4, the J call TRBJ1-1; D is unclear. The CDR3 loop spans 11 amino acids. Germline V gives CDR1 MRHNA, CDR2 SNTAGT. V was clipped by 3 bases and J by 12 bases, with 11 bases between them.

The chain carries TRBV3-1 and TRBJ2-3; D unclear. CDR1 LGHDT and CDR2 YNNKEL come from the germline V gene (reference sequence). This CDR3 is built from 16 residues. Trimming took 0 bases from V and 0 from J, leaving 10 bases between them. The CDR3 DNA sequence: TGTGCCAGCAGCCAAGAAGCGAGCTCTAGCACAGATACGCAGTATTTT. Protein sequence: CASSQEASSSTDTQYF.

This sequence joins TRBV7-2 and TRBJ1-6, with 8 bases aligning to TRBD1. The CDR3 length is 15 residues. From germline, CDR1 is SGHTA and CDR2 FQGNSA. V lost 4 bases, J lost 6 bases, and 5 bases stayed unmatched. CDR3 in DNA: TGTGCCAGCAGCTGGCTCACAGGGGGTAATTCACCCCTCCACTTT. Protein sequence: CASSWLTGGNSPLHF. Together with reference TRBV7-2 and TRBJ1-6, the CDR3 gives the full variable domain: GAGVSQSPSNKVTEKGKDVELRCDPISGHTALYWYRQSLGQGLEFLIYFQGNSAPDKSGLPSDRFSAERTGGSVSTLTIQRTQQEDSAVYLCASSWLTGGNSPLHFGNGTRLTVT.

This clonotype was observed a few times. The chain couples TRBV12-3 or TRBV12-4 to TRBJ2-7; D not resolved. The CDR3 has 15 amino acids. V lost 6 bases and J lost 3, with 18 bases in between. The CDR3 nucleotides are TGTGCCAGCAGCTACCAGGACCTCCCGGGCTACGAGCAGTACTTC. Translation gives CASSYQDLPGYEQYF.

The chain combines TRBV2 with TRBJ1-1, with D hard to call. CDR1 is SNHLY, CDR2 FYNNEI, per germline. The CDR3 totals 14 residues. Trimming cost V 5 bases and J 3 bases, with 13 bases left between them. The CDR3 is CASSLTSGYTEAFF. CDR3 DNA: TGTGCCAGCAGTCTGACTTCGGGGTACACTGAAGCTTTCTTT.

This clonotype was seen a handful of times. The CDR3 is CSASPSGGYTDTQYF. The CDR3 DNA follows: TGCAGTGCTTCGCCTAGCGGGGGGTACACAGATACGCAGTATTTT. The genes are TRBV20-1 and TRBJ2-3, with 11 bases matching TRBD2. Germline V lookup: CDR1 DFQATT, CDR2 SNEGSKA (reference sequence). V lost 5 bases and J lost 2; bases outside the gene matches: 6. This CDR3 has 15 amino acids.

The chain uses TRBV6-5 and TRBJ2-1; perhaps D is TRBD1 or TRBD2 (5 bases each). V was pared by 6 bases and J by 5 bases, with 20 bases between. There are 16 residues in the CDR3. Germline lookup yields CDR1 MNHEY and CDR2 SVGAGI. The CDR3 protein is CASRYTYRGAHNEQFF. The CDR3 DNA sequence: TGTGCCAGCAGGTATACCTATCGGGGCGCCCACAATGAGCAGTTCTTC.

This clonotype was seen ten or more times. The chain employs TRBV11-2 and TRBJ2-1, with D perhaps TRBD1 (6 bases). V was clipped by 5 bases and J by 4 bases, with 21 bases between them. The CDR3 sequence is 17 residues long. Per the germline V gene, CDR1 is SGHAT and CDR2 is FQNNGV. CDR3: CASSPGRTGWSYNEQFF. The CDR3 DNA follows: TGTGCCAGCAGCCCAGGTAGAACAGGGTGGAGTTACAATGAGCAGTTCTTC.

This clonotype appeared a few times. The DNA for the CDR3 is TGTGCCAGCAGTTCCTACCCTGGGAGCAATCAGCCCCAGCATTTT. Residues: CASSSYPGSNQPQHF. The chain links TRBV6-6 to TRBJ1-5, with D hard to call. CDR1 MNHNY and CDR2 SVGAGI come from the germline V gene (reference sequence). This CDR3 spans 15 amino acids. Between the trimmed V and J ends, which lost 4 bases and 1 base, there was a span of 11 bases.

This sequence joins TRBV7-9 and TRBJ2-5; a possible D gene is TRBD2 (7 bases). Germline CDR1 reads SEHNR; CDR2 reads FQNEAQ (reference sequence). V lost 0 bases, J lost 5 bases, and 10 bases lay in between. The CDR3 loop spans 14 amino acids. Here the CDR3 DNA reads TGTGCCAGCAGCTTAGCGGGGGGGCACGAGACCCAGTACTTC. This encodes CASSLAGGHETQYF.

This clonotype appeared many times. V gene TRBV2 combines with J gene TRBJ2-1; no clear D gene. V lost 2 bases and J 8 bases, leaving 4 bases between the germline ends. Germline-derived CDR1 and CDR2 are SNHLY and FYNNEI. The CDR3 is made up of 11 amino acids. This CDR3 reads CASSENYEQFF. The CDR3 bases are TGTGCCAGCAGTGAAAACTATGAGCAGTTCTTC.

The V gene is TRBV28, the J gene TRBJ1-1; TRBD1 is a possible D gene (5 bases). The V gene's germline CDR1 is MDHEN and CDR2 SYDVKM. V lost 7 bases, J lost 4 bases, and 13 bases lay in between. The CDR3 covers 13 residues. The CDR3 here is CASTLYGTTEAFF. The CDR3 coding sequence is TGTGCCAGCACCCTATATGGGACCACTGAAGCTTTCTTT.

The chain combines TRBV7-2 with TRBJ2-7; a possible D gene is TRBD2 (6 bases). Looked up from germline, CDR1 is SGHTA and CDR2 is FQGNSA. Trimming took off 4 bases at V and 4 bases at J, with 11 bases between the two ends. This CDR3 is built from 13 residues. The CDR3 bases are TGTGCCAGCAGCTCGGGACGGGGGTACGAGCAGTACTTC. Translation gives CASSSGRGYEQYF.

The gene calls are TRBV4-1 and TRBJ1-5; TRBD1 is a possible D gene (6 bases). CDR3 length equals 13 residues. Germline V CDR1 and CDR2: MGHRA, YSYEKL. V was pared by 3 bases and J by 5 bases, with 8 bases between. The CDR3 region has the DNA TGCGCCAGCAGCCACGACAGGTATCAGCCCCAGCATTTT. Its translation: CASSHDRYQPQHF.

This clonotype was picked up a small number of times. The CDR3 sequence is CASRPGTGGAGNEKLFF. DNA of the CDR3: TGTGCCAGCAGACCCGGGACAGGGGGCGCGGGGAACGAAAAACTGTTTTTT. V usage is TRBV6-5 and J usage is TRBJ1-4; 12 positions match TRBD1. CDR1 and CDR2 from the germline V gene are MNHEY and SVGAGI. After removal of 6 bases from V and 8 bases from J, the junction contained 13 bases not matched to a gene. CDR3 length: 17 amino acids.

In this sample, this clonotype turned up a few times. The rearrangement uses TRBV24-1 and TRBJ1-5; 7 bases match TRBD1. J lost 4 bases, V lost 4 bases, and 6 bases had no gene match. Per the germline V gene, CDR1 is KGHDR and CDR2 is SFDVKD. CDR3 length: 15 residues. As DNA, the CDR3 is TGTGCCACCAGTGACCGGACAGGCGGTAATCAGCCCCAGCATTTT. Amino acids: CATSDRTGGNQPQHF.

This clonotype occurred a few times. The genes are TRBV12-3 or TRBV12-4 and TRBJ1-1; D is undetermined. Deletions cut 3 bases from V and 6 bases from J, with 8 bases between. The CDR3 totals 12 residues. CDR3 sequence reads: CASSFNGPEAFF. The CDR3, as DNA: TGTGCCAGCAGTTTCAACGGACCTGAAGCTTTCTTT.

The chain joins TRBV5-1 to TRBJ2-7; D unclear. This CDR3 comprises 17 residues. The germline CDR1 and CDR2 sequences are SGHRS and YFSETQ. Trimming cost V 0 bases and J 1 base, with 17 bases left between them. The DNA of the CDR3 is TGCGCCAGCAGCTTGGGATTAGGTCTAGACGTTTCCTACGAGCAGTACTTC. Translation: CASSLGLGLDVSYEQYF.

V gene TRBV20-1 combines with J gene TRBJ2-7; TRBD1 matches 8 bases. V shed 0 bases, J shed 4 bases, and the junction held 5 bases outside the gene matches. This CDR3 has 14 residues. The V gene's germline CDR1 is DFQATT and CDR2 SNEGSKA (reference sequence). The CDR3 is CSARDRTGFYEQYF. The CDR3 nucleotides are TGCAGTGCTAGAGATAGGACAGGGTTTTACGAGCAGTACTTC.

In its sample, this clonotype was seen many times. The rearrangement uses TRBV24-1 and TRBJ2-1; D unresolved. Between the trimmed V and J ends, which lost 4 bases and 4 bases, there was a span of 4 bases. The CDR3 is 12 residues long. In germline, CDR1 is KGHDR, CDR2 SFDVKD. CDR3 in amino acids: CATSDPYNEQFF. The CDR3 coding sequence is TGTGCCACCAGTGACCCTTACAATGAGCAGTTCTTC.

Here the CDR3 DNA reads TGTGCCAGCAGTTGGACGGACGAGCAGTACTTC. It specifies CASSWTDEQYF. The rearrangement links TRBV2 to TRBJ2-7; D is unclear. The V and J ends lost 5 bases and 5 bases respectively, with 7 bases between them. CDR1 SNHLY and CDR2 FYNNEI come from the germline V gene. The CDR3 totals 11 residues.